These 8 T cell receptor beta chains came from one sample sequenced in a study of blood T cell repertoires in COVID-19. Some clones are missing from TCRdb's copy, which holds only in-frame ones; the method was immunoSEQ multiplex PCR. The table has hundreds of thousands of clones, about 90% seen once. Input material: peripheral blood. The receptors originated from a woman in her sixties or seventies with COVID-19, enrolled during active disease.

The chain is built from TRBV29-1 and TRBJ1-2; TRBD1 matches at 7 bases. The CDR3 contains 12 residues. Germline assignment: CDR1 SQVTM and CDR2 ANQGSEA. V was pared by 6 bases and J by 5 bases, with 6 bases of the junction left unmatched. In DNA form, the CDR3 reads TGCAGCGTCCCGACAGGGTTGTATGGCTACACCTTC. As protein: CSVPTGLYGYTF. Together with reference TRBV29-1 and TRBJ1-2, the CDR3 gives the full variable domain: SAVISQKPSRDICQRGTSLTIQCQVDSQVTMMFWYRQQPGQSLTLIATANQGSEATYESGFVIDKFPISRPNLTFSTLTVSNMSPEDSSIYLCSVPTGLYGYTFGSGTRLTVV.

The rearrangement uses TRBV2 and TRBJ1-1; tentatively, D is TRBD1 (6 bases). The CDR3 covers 14 residues. V lost 6 bases and J 2 bases, leaving 13 bases between the germline ends. Germline CDR1 is SNHLY and CDR2 is FYNNEI. This CDR3 reads CASRVTGANTEAFF. The CDR3, as DNA: TGTGCCAGCAGGGTGACAGGTGCCAACACTGAAGCTTTCTTT. Full variable domain (missing parts from reference TRBV2 and TRBJ1-1): EPEVTQTPSHQVTQMGQEVILRCVPISNHLYFYWYRQILGQKVEFLVSFYNNEISEKSEIFDDQFSVERPDGSNFTLKIRSTKLEDSAMYFCASRVTGANTEAFFGQGTRLTVV.

The chain combines TRBV4-1 with TRBJ2-1; tentative D call: TRBD2 (5 bases). CDR1 is MGHRA and CDR2 is YSYEKL in the germline V gene. V shed 2 bases and J shed 8 bases, with 10 bases lying between them. CDR3 size: 13 residues. The DNA of the CDR3 is TGCGCCAGCAGCCAACAGACGAGGGATGAGCAGTTCTTC. This gives the protein CASSQQTRDEQFF.

The rearrangement joins TRBV7-8 to TRBJ1-1; no definite D call. Germline CDR1 SGHVS, CDR2 FQNEAQ. The CDR3 loop spans 13 amino acids. Trimming removed 1 base from V and 1 base from J, with 4 bases in between. The CDR3 loop reads CASSLGKNTEAFF. The CDR3 DNA reads TGTGCCAGCAGCTTAGGTAAGAACACTGAAGCTTTCTTT.

The rearrangement links TRBV4-1 to TRBJ2-5; D unclear. Germline CDR1 reads MGHRA; CDR2 reads YSYEKL. CDR3 length: 15 residues. Trimming stripped 5 bases from V and 2 bases from J, with 15 bases between. CDR3 residues: CASSLVGGQQETQYF. For the CDR3, the DNA is TGCGCCAGCAGCTTAGTGGGTGGGCAGCAAGAGACCCAGTACTTC.

The V and J genes are TRBV7-2 and TRBJ2-5; 10 bases are a match to TRBD2. Germline V gene lookup returns CDR1 SGHTA and CDR2 FQGNSA. The CDR3 spans 16 residues. V trimming: 1 base; J trimming: 4 bases; junction bases outside the gene matches: 6. The CDR3: CASSLVAASGGETQYF. CDR3 DNA sequence: TGTGCCAGCAGCTTAGTGGCGGCTAGCGGGGGAGAGACCCAGTACTTC.

The chain is built from TRBV5-4 and TRBJ2-7; 9 bases are shared with TRBD1. Trimming took 5 bases from V and 0 from J; bases not matched to a gene: 6. Germline V CDR1 and CDR2: SGHNT, YYREEE (reference sequence). The CDR3 contains 15 residues. In DNA form, the CDR3 reads TGTGCCAGCAGTCCGGGACAGGGCATCTCCTACGAGCAGTACTTC. Its translation is CASSPGQGISYEQYF.

This rearrangement joins TRBV10-1 to TRBJ2-7; 8 nucleotides agree with TRBD2. The germline gives CDR1 WNHNN, CDR2 SYGVQD (reference sequence). The length of the CDR3 is 14 residues. With 4 bases clipped from V and 6 bases from J, the junction kept 8 bases outside the gene matches. The CDR3: CASSASRGALEQYF. For the CDR3, the DNA is TGCGCCAGCAGTGCATCGCGGGGGGCCCTCGAGCAGTACTTC.